What follows are 27 T cell receptor beta chains derived from one specimen sequenced in a study of blood T cell repertoires in COVID-19. The data were produced by immunoSEQ multiplex PCR, yet TCRdb's version contains in-frame clones alone and is incomplete. Of approximately 300,000 clones detected, approximately 86% appear once; the ten largest clones hold under 3%. Specimen: PBMCs or T cells enriched from blood (not recorded which). Receptor source: a woman aged 18-35 years who had recovered from COVID-19.

V usage is TRBV9 and J usage is TRBJ2-2; 12 nucleotides line up with TRBD2. J was trimmed by 4 bases and V by 4 bases; bases with no gene match: 5. The CDR3 sequence is 16 residues long. Germline CDR1 and CDR2: SGDLS and YYNGEE. The CDR3 DNA reads as TGTGCCAGCAGCCCCCGACTAGCGGGAGTCACCGGGGAGCTGTTTTTT. Its protein is CASSPRLAGVTGELFF.

The genes are TRBV7-3 and TRBJ2-1, with 13 bases fitting TRBD2. This CDR3 spans 15 amino acids. In germline, CDR1 is SGHTA, CDR2 FQGTGA. Trimming at V came to 5 bases and at J to 5 bases, leaving 3 bases not matched to a gene. The CDR3 nucleotides are TGTGCCAGCAGCGGGGGACTAGCGGGACACAATGAGCAGTTCTTC. The encoded protein is CASSGGLAGHNEQFF.

V gene TRBV27 combines with J gene TRBJ1-5, with 7 bases fitting TRBD1. This CDR3 is built from 13 residues. V trimming: 8 bases; J trimming: 2 bases; junction bases outside the gene matches: 3. In germline, CDR1 is MNHEY, CDR2 SMNVEV (reference sequence). This chain's CDR3 is CASQGVCNQPQHF. The DNA of the CDR3 is TGTGCCAGCCAGGGGGTCTGCAATCAGCCCCAGCATTTT.

The genes are TRBV5-6 and TRBJ1-2; D unresolved. Trimming stripped 6 bases from V and 1 base from J, with 19 bases between. Germline V lookup: CDR1 SGHDT, CDR2 YYEEEE. This CDR3 spans 16 amino acids. CDR3 protein: CASTDGVSVNNYGYTF. The CDR3 DNA reads as TGTGCCAGCACCGATGGAGTATCCGTTAATAACTATGGCTACACCTTC.

The chain carries TRBV10-3 and TRBJ2-7, with a possible D match to TRBD2 (5 bases). The CDR3 consists of 14 residues. Trimming shortened V by 0 bases and J by 7 bases, and 13 bases separated the two germline ends. CDR1 is ENHRY, CDR2 SYGVKD, per germline. CDR3: CAISESTGVREQYF. CDR3 nucleotide sequence: TGTGCCATCAGTGAGTCGACCGGGGTGAGGGAGCAGTACTTC.

The rearrangement joins TRBV3-1 (or the pseudogene TRBV3-2) to TRBJ2-3; 12 positions match TRBD2. The CDR3 sequence is 17 residues long. V shed 1 base and J 4 bases; nucleotides not matched to a gene: 6. From germline, CDR1 is LGHDT and CDR2 YNNKEL (reference sequence). The CDR3 coding sequence is TGTGCCAGCAGCCAAGCCCCTAGCGGGAGGGCCCCAGATACGCAGTATTTT. Translating gives CASSQAPSGRAPDTQYF.

In DNA form, the CDR3 reads TGTGCCAGCAGTTTCGGAGACACCGGGGAGCTGTTTTTT. It specifies CASSFGDTGELFF. The V call is TRBV12-3 or TRBV12-4, the J call TRBJ2-2; D is undetermined. The CDR3 runs 13 residues. With 3 bases removed from V and 3 bases from J, the gap between germline ends came to 5 bases.

The chain is built from TRBV12-5 and TRBJ1-5; D is unclear. The CDR3 is 16 amino acids. V gave up 2 bases and J gave up 2 bases, with 13 bases separating them. CDR1 LGHNT and CDR2 FRNRAP come from the germline V gene. Here the CDR3 DNA reads TGTGCTAGTGGTTTGACGGGAGTTTGGGGCAATCAGCCCCAGCATTTT. Encoded protein: CASGLTGVWGNQPQHF.

The chain carries TRBV11-3 and TRBJ2-2; tentatively, D is TRBD2 (5 bases). Deletions cut 1 base from V and 7 bases from J, with 13 bases between. Germline V CDR1 and CDR2: SGHNT, YENEEA. The CDR3 totals 15 residues. The CDR3 DNA is TGTGCCAGCAGCTTAGGTCCGGGGAACGGCGGGGAGCTGTTTTTT. This gives the protein CASSLGPGNGGELFF.

V gene TRBV29-1 combines with J gene TRBJ2-2, with 9 bases aligning to TRBD1. CDR1 and CDR2 from the germline V gene are SQVTM and ANQGSEA. The CDR3 has 14 amino acids. After removal of 7 bases from V and 4 bases from J, the junction contained 7 bases not matched to a gene. The CDR3 region is CSAGRDRATGELFF. DNA of the CDR3: TGCAGCGCCGGCCGGGACAGGGCCACCGGGGAGCTGTTTTTT.

The CDR3 nucleotides are TGTGCCAGCCGCCTCCGGACAGCGATAACAGATACGCAGTATTTT. It encodes CASRLRTAITDTQYF. The rearrangement joins TRBV7-2 to TRBJ2-3; tentatively, D is TRBD1 (6 bases). Germline V gene lookup returns CDR1 SGHTA and CDR2 FQGNSA. V lost 8 bases, J lost 3 bases, and 18 bases lay in between. There are 15 residues in the CDR3.

The chain recombines TRBV6-5 with TRBJ1-1; TRBD1 matches 8 bases. CDR1 is MNHEY and CDR2 is SVGAGI in the germline V gene. The CDR3 runs 15 residues. V lost 5 bases, J lost 1 base, and 6 bases stayed unmatched. The CDR3 loop reads CASSPGTGRNTEAFF. Here the CDR3 DNA reads TGTGCCAGCAGTCCCGGGACAGGCCGGAACACTGAAGCTTTCTTT.

This clone is a singleton in its sample. The chain employs TRBV7-2 and TRBJ1-6; D unclear. Germline V lookup: CDR1 SGHTA, CDR2 FQGNSA. The CDR3 length is 13 residues. The V end lost 5 bases, the J end lost 8 bases, and 10 bases lay between the germline ends. The CDR3 sequence is CASSTENDSPLHF. The CDR3 nucleotides read TGTGCCAGCAGCACAGAAAACGATTCACCCCTCCACTTT.

This clone was detected once. The chain combines TRBV2 with TRBJ2-1; 7 nucleotides align to TRBD1. CDR1 is SNHLY and CDR2 is FYNNEI in the germline V gene. With 3 bases clipped from V and 7 bases from J, the junction kept 12 bases outside the gene matches. The CDR3 runs to 16 residues. CDR3 sequence reads: CASSERGQIPLNEQFF. CDR3 nucleotide sequence: TGTGCCAGCAGTGAGAGGGGACAGATCCCTCTTAATGAGCAGTTCTTC.

The chain carries TRBV5-1 and TRBJ2-7; tentative D call: TRBD1 (6 bases). This CDR3 comprises 12 residues. CDR1 SGHRS and CDR2 YFSETQ come from the germline V gene. Between the trimmed V and J ends, which lost 4 bases and 6 bases, there was a span of 11 bases. The CDR3 spells CASSQQGTEQYF. CDR3 bases: TGCGCCAGCAGCCAACAGGGAACCGAGCAGTACTTC.

The rearrangement uses TRBV5-1 and TRBJ2-7; 10 bases agree with TRBD2. Trimming removed 1 base from V and 5 bases from J; junction bases left unmatched: 3. The germline gives CDR1 SGHRS, CDR2 YFSETQ. This CDR3 is built from 14 residues. In nucleotides, the CDR3 is TGCGCCAGCAGCTTGCGAGCGGGAGGGGACGAGCAGTACTTC. Its translation is CASSLRAGGDEQYF.

The genes are TRBV7-2 and TRBJ2-1; maybe TRBD2 (7 bases). In germline, CDR1 is SGHTA, CDR2 FQGNSA. V gave up 4 bases and J gave up 8 bases, with 18 bases separating them. CDR3 length: 15 amino acids. CDR3 in amino acids: CASSSTGGLFYEQFF. The CDR3 coding sequence is TGTGCCAGCAGCTCGACGGGGGGCCTTTTCTATGAGCAGTTCTTC.

The chain combines TRBV30 with TRBJ1-4; TRBD1 agrees at 9 bases. From germline, CDR1 is GTSNPN and CDR2 SVGIG (reference sequence). The length of the CDR3 is 16 residues. The junction had 7 bases not matched to a gene; V was cut back by 1 base and J by 4 bases. The CDR3 DNA reads TGTGCCTGGAGTGCCTCCGGGACAGGGTATAATGAAAAACTGTTTTTT. Its translation is CAWSASGTGYNEKLFF.

The genes are TRBV7-2 and TRBJ2-4; 10 nucleotides line up with TRBD2. CDR3 length: 16 residues. Germline CDR1 is SGHTA and CDR2 is FQGNSA. The junction had 11 bases not matched to a gene; V was cut back by 4 bases and J by 8 bases. The CDR3 nucleotides read TGTGCCAGCAGCTCCCTAGCGGGAGCAGTTGTAGACATTCAGTACTTC. Translating it yields CASSSLAGAVVDIQYF.

The rearrangement joins TRBV28 to TRBJ1-5; 9 positions match TRBD1. CDR3 length equals 14 residues. From germline, CDR1 is MDHEN and CDR2 SYDVKM. After removal of 3 bases from V and 7 bases from J, the junction contained 4 bases not matched to a gene. The CDR3 sequence: CASSFPDRGQPQHF. The CDR3 nucleotides read TGTGCCAGCAGTTTCCCGGACAGGGGCCAGCCCCAGCATTTT.

The chain combines TRBV6-5 with TRBJ2-5; 7 positions agree with TRBD2. Germline assignment: CDR1 MNHEY and CDR2 SVGAGI. With V trimmed by 0 bases and J by 4 bases, 5 bases remained unmatched. The CDR3 is made up of 15 amino acids. CDR3 DNA sequence: TGTGCCAGCAGTTACTCGAGGCTAGCGGTAGAGACCCAGTACTTC. It is translated as CASSYSRLAVETQYF.

The chain combines TRBV19 with TRBJ1-5, with TRBD1 as a possible D gene (5 bases). V was pared by 5 bases and J by 5 bases, with 10 bases between. Germline CDR1 is LNHDA and CDR2 is SQIVND (reference sequence). The CDR3 runs 13 residues. The CDR3 reads CASSLQGDQPQHF. The CDR3 nucleotides are TGTGCCAGTAGTCTCCAGGGTGATCAGCCCCAGCATTTT. The full variable domain, rest sourced from reference TRBV19 and TRBJ1-5, is DGGITQSPKYLFRKEGQNVTLSCEQNLNHDAMYWYRQDPGQGLRLIYYSQIVNDFQKGDIAEGYSVSREKKESFPLTVTSAQKNPTAFYLCASSLQGDQPQHFGDGTRLSIL.

The rearrangement links TRBV6-5 to TRBJ1-6; D is unresolved. Germline CDR1 MNHEY, CDR2 SVGAGI. CDR3 length: 16 amino acids. V was trimmed by 1 base and J by 5 bases, leaving 12 bases between them. The CDR3 coding sequence is TGTGCCAGCAGTTACTTCCCCGGGTCTGATAATTCACCCCTCCACTTT. This encodes CASSYFPGSDNSPLHF.

This chain connects TRBV28 to TRBJ1-3, with D tentatively TRBD1 (6 bases). Trimming took off 2 bases at V and 4 bases at J, with 9 bases between the two ends. This CDR3 contains 14 residues. Germline lookup yields CDR1 MDHEN and CDR2 SYDVKM. CDR3 coding DNA: TGTGCCAGCAGTTTAACAGGGTTCGGAAACACCATATATTTT. Protein: CASSLTGFGNTIYF.

The chain recombines TRBV30 with TRBJ2-2, with D possibly TRBD2 on 5 matching bases. V was clipped by 4 bases and J by 6 bases, with 12 bases between them. Germline V gives CDR1 GTSNPN, CDR2 SVGIG (reference sequence). The length of the CDR3 is 13 residues. The CDR3 region is CAWTRTVAGELFF. The DNA of the CDR3 is TGTGCCTGGACCAGGACTGTGGCCGGGGAGCTGTTTTTT.

The genes are TRBV4-1 and TRBJ2-3, with D unclear. Germline lookup yields CDR1 MGHRA and CDR2 YSYEKL. The CDR3 contains 13 residues. Trimming removed 4 bases at V and 6 bases at J, with 11 bases between. The CDR3, as DNA: TGCGCCAGCAGCCCCCATTCCGCGGATACGCAGTATTTT. Translating it yields CASSPHSADTQYF.

This chain links TRBV19 with TRBJ2-7, with 12 bases identical to TRBD2. V shed 3 bases, J shed 5 bases, and the junction held 5 bases outside the gene matches. Germline assignment: CDR1 LNHDA and CDR2 SQIVND (reference sequence). CDR3 size: 15 residues. The CDR3 DNA follows: TGTGCCAGTAGTATCAGGACTAGCGGGGAACACGAGCAGTACTTC. Translating it yields CASSIRTSGEHEQYF.